The 10 T cell receptor beta chains below were found in one sample sequenced in a study of tumor-infiltrating lymphocytes in primary liver carcinoma. Blood RNA originated from unsorted whole blood, with germline DNA additionally extracted. With a constant-region primer, TCR beta cDNA was made from about 0.55 ug of total RNA. A slightly modified ARM-PCR protocol with three nested multiplex PCR rounds produced these TCR beta libraries. The first two PCR rounds, around 11 cycles each, used TRBV1-TRBV30 forward primers and a C-beta reverse primer. TCRdb reprocessed the multiplex PCR reads with MiXCR, giving one entry per CDR3 protein. The table includes almost 200,000 distinct CDR3 sequences, roughly two thirds detected once. The source material was peripheral blood. The receptors were sampled from a woman aged 55-69 years with primary liver carcinoma and hepatitis B virus infection.

On this clonotype: One end of the junction is discordant with germline, which a read error may explain. The chain recombines TRBV4-1 with TRBJ1-2; D is unclear. This CDR3 has 15 amino acids. Germline CDR1 reads MGHRA; CDR2 reads YSYEKL. CDR3 sequence reads: CASSQEGIANYDYTF. Written as DNA, the CDR3 is TGCGCCAGTAGCCAAGAAGGGATAGCTAACTATGACTACACCTTC.

Comment on this clonotype: Since a much larger clone is just one base distant, this may be a read error. The genes are TRBV6-5 and TRBJ1-2; TRBD1 might be the D (5 bases). The CDR3 has 13 residues. Germline V gives CDR1 MNHEY, CDR2 SVGAGI. Here the CDR3 reads CASSREEGWGFTF. As DNA, the CDR3 is TGTGCCAGCAGCCGCGAAGAGGGGTGGGGCTTCACCTTC.

Comments on this clonotype: No DNA is shown, since the ends of the CDR3 on it are uncertain; the CDR3 is the one TCRdb lists. The chain uses TRBV23-1 and TRBJ2-7; the D segment call TRBD1 is taken from the table without a DNA check. TRBV23-1 is an ORF; its function is uncertain. The CDR3 is 17 amino acids long, termini counted. CDR3: CASIPFGTGSNVYEQYF.

Regarding this clonotype: Relative to the germline gene, one junction end is altered; a read error may explain this. The V and J genes are TRBV11-2 and TRBJ1-1; D unclear. This CDR3 spans 14 amino acids. CDR1 and CDR2 from the germline V gene are SGHAT and FQNNGV. The DNA for the CDR3 is TGTGCCGGCAGCTTACAGAGATCATCCCCTGAAGCTTTCTTT. Encoded protein: CAGSLQRSSPEAFF.

As for this clonotype: A much larger clone is a single base away; this may be a read error. V gene TRBV12-3 or TRBV12-4 combines with J gene TRBJ2-5; D remains ambiguous. This CDR3 contains 17 residues. V gave up 5 bases and J gave up 1 base, with 20 bases separating them. Here the CDR3 reads CASSPRFARAPQETQYF. The CDR3 nucleotides are TGTGCCAGCAGTCCCCGGTTCGCTAGGGCCCCCCAAGAGACCCAGTACTTC.

This clonotype was counted between two and nine times. A much larger clonotype is one base distant, so this may be a read error. The rearrangement links TRBV29-1 to TRBJ1-1; tentatively, D is TRBD1 (5 bases). The CDR3 runs to 13 residues. Germline V gene data show CDR1 as SQVTM and CDR2 as ANQGSEA. The CDR3 protein is CSVEGGQATETFF. CDR3 nucleotides: TGCAGCGTTGAGGGGGGTCAGGCCACTGAAACTTTCTTT.

This chain joins TRBV29-1 and TRBJ2-5; D is unclear. The CDR3 is 11 residues long. V lost 6 bases and J 5 bases, leaving 10 bases between the germline ends. Germline lookup yields CDR1 SQVTM and CDR2 ANQGSEA. The CDR3 loop is CSVAQAETQYF. Here the CDR3 DNA reads TGCAGCGTAGCCCAAGCGGAGACCCAGTACTTC.

The CDR3 nucleotides read TGCAGCGTTGAAGGACAGGGGAGACCCTACGAGCAGTACTTC. Amino acids: CSVEGQGRPYEQYF. The chain has TRBV29-1 and TRBJ2-7; 8 bases align to TRBD1. Germline CDR1 is SQVTM and CDR2 is ANQGSEA. The J segment lost 2 bases and the V segment lost 1 base, leaving 4 bases of the junction unmatched. The CDR3 is 14 residues long.

As to this clonotype: A much larger clone lies a single base off, so this may be a read error. This sequence joins TRBV28 and TRBJ1-5; 8 nucleotides align to TRBD1. Per germline, CDR1 MDHEN and CDR2 SYDVKM. This CDR3 has 14 amino acids. CDR3 sequence (DNA): TGTGCCAGCAGTTTGACAGGGGCCAATCAGTCCCAGCATTTT. Protein: CASSLTGANQSQHF.

The chain is built from TRBV5-1 and TRBJ2-3; perhaps D is TRBD1 or TRBD2 (5 bases each). V was shortened by 0 bases and J by 7 bases, with 21 bases between the two germline ends. In germline, CDR1 is SGHRS, CDR2 YFSETQ. The CDR3 is 17 residues long. The CDR3 spells CASSLAAQGRGVNTQYF. CDR3 DNA: TGCGCCAGCAGCTTGGCTGCTCAGGGTCGGGGAGTGAATACGCAGTATTTT.